A selection of T cell receptor beta chains follows, all from one sample in a study of shared clonotypes between healthy human individuals. Data came from immunoSEQ multiplex PCR; TCRdb stores just in-frame clones and leaves some out. The table shows some 2,000,000 clones, with about 95% occurring only once. The sequencing sample was made of naive CD4+ T cells sorted from blood. The receptor set was obtained from a man aged 18 to 30 in good health. Each CDR3 is given with its conserved first and last residue. Fields, in order: clone size, D gene, V gene, J gene, CDR3 DNA, CDR3 protein. D genes are given only for firm matches. Only some rows state a clone size, as once, few, many or a class for expanded clones.

>-|TRBD1|TRBV6-1|TRBJ1-6
TGTGCCAGCAGTGGGACAGGGGCCGCCAATTATAATTCACCCCTCCACTTT
CASSGTGAANYNSPLHF
>-|-|TRBV1|TRBJ2-1
TGCACCAGCAGCCAACCCCTTCCGAAGCAACGGTACGAGGTGCAGTTCTTC
CTSSQPLPKQRYEVQFF
>-|-|TRBV7-8|TRBJ2-6
TGTGCCAGCAGAAGGGGGTCTGGGGCCAACGTCCTGACTTTC
CASRRGSGANVLTF
>once|TRBD1|TRBV5-1|TRBJ2-2
TGCGCCAGCAGCGGGACAGATTCGAACACCGGGGAGCTGTTTTTT
CASSGTDSNTGELFF
>once|TRBD2|TRBV14|TRBJ2-3
TGTGCCAGCAGCCACCCCGTGGGGACTAGCGTGGGCACAGATACGCAGTATTTT
CASSHPVGTSVGTDTQYF
>-|-|TRBV30|TRBJ1-1
TGTGCCTGGAGCTCGGACCGTAAAGCTTTCTTT
CAWSSDRKAFF
>-|TRBD1|TRBV9|TRBJ2-1
TGTGCCAGCGGTAGGGACAGCTCCTACAATGAGCAGTTCTTC
CASGRDSSYNEQFF
>-|-|TRBV19|TRBJ2-2
TGTGCCAGTAGGGATTCGGGACCGTCTCCCGGGGAGCTGTTTTTT
CASRDSGPSPGELFF
>-|-|TRBV6-5|TRBJ1-2
TGTGCCAGCAGGACCGGGACCAAAGGCGACTATGGCTACACCTTC
CASRTGTKGDYGYTF
>-|-|TRBV7-2|TRBJ1-5
TGTGCCAGCAGCCCGAGGACAGGCAATCAGCCCCAGCATTTT
CASSPRTGNQPQHF
>-|TRBD2|TRBV28|TRBJ2-5
TGTGCCAGCAGTATGCCGGGACTAGCGGCACAAGAGACCCAGTACTTC
CASSMPGLAAQETQYF
>-|-|TRBV5-4|TRBJ1-1
TGTGCCACCCTCGCCGGGCCCATGAACACTGAAGCTTTCTTT
CATLAGPMNTEAFF
>-|-|TRBV2|TRBJ2-7
TGTGCCAGCAGAGAGGACGGTTTGAGATTGGTCGAGCAGTACTTC
CASREDGLRLVEQYF